The 21 T cell receptor beta chains reported below all come from one sample, sequenced in a study of cytomegalovirus exposure and HLA in healthy donors. It was with 60 Vbeta and 13 Jbeta primers that the PCR ran. Assay used: immunoSEQ multiplex PCR; TCRdb lists only in-frame clones, some missing. The sample shows roughly 150,000 clones, 65% to 80% of them seen only once. The sequenced material came from PBMCs. These receptor sequences come from a woman aged 40 to 55 in good health and CMV-seronegative.

The gene calls are TRBV5-1 and TRBJ2-7, with 12 bases aligning to TRBD2. This CDR3 region has 20 residues. V lost 4 bases and J lost 0; bases outside the gene matches: 17. Germline CDR1 SGHRS, CDR2 YFSETQ. CDR3 in DNA: TGCGCCAGCAGCATGGCACCGGGACTAGCGGGTGTGACTCGCTCCTACGAGCAGTACTTC. Its protein is CASSMAPGLAGVTRSYEQYF.

This clone came up a few times. J is TRBJ1-2 and V is TRBV27, with D possibly being TRBD1 (6 bases). The V and J ends lost 3 bases and 6 bases respectively, with 14 bases between them. The CDR3 contains 14 residues. Germline CDR1 is MNHEY and CDR2 is SMNVEV (reference sequence). The CDR3 DNA follows: TGTGCCAGCAGTTTTTATGCAGGGGATAATGGCTACACCTTC. This codes for CASSFYAGDNGYTF.

This CDR3 is CASSYRQVPYEQYF. The CDR3 DNA is TGTGCCAGCAGCTACAGACAGGTCCCCTACGAGCAGTACTTC. V usage is TRBV5-8 and J usage is TRBJ2-7, with D perhaps matching TRBD1 (6 bases). The CDR3 extends over 14 amino acids. Trimming cost V 3 bases and J 2 bases, with 12 bases left between them. The germline CDR1 and CDR2 sequences are SGHTS and YDEGEE.

The CDR3 nucleotides are TGTGCCAGCAGTGAAATCACCTATAATTCACCCCTCCACTTT. Protein product: CASSEITYNSPLHF. This chain joins TRBV25-1 and TRBJ1-6; D remains ambiguous. CDR3 length equals 14 residues. Germline V CDR1 and CDR2: MGHDK, SYGVNS. V was clipped by 2 bases and J by 2 bases, with 4 bases between them. Full variable domain (remainder filled in from reference TRBV25-1 and TRBJ1-6): EADIYQTPRYLVIGTGKKITLECSQTMGHDKMYWYQQDPGMELHLIHYSYGVNSTEKGDLSSESTVSRIRTEHFPLTLESARPSHTSQYLCASSEITYNSPLHFGNGTRLTVT.

This clone has only a few counts. As DNA, the CDR3 is TGTGCCAGCTCACCAACACCACCGAACACTGAAGCTTTCTTT. It codes for CASSPTPPNTEAFF. The V call is TRBV18, the J call TRBJ1-1; D gene uncertain. This CDR3 has 14 residues. V was shortened by 2 bases and J by 1 base, with 8 bases between the two germline ends. Per the germline V gene, CDR1 is KGHSH and CDR2 is LQKENI.

The chain links TRBV6-6 to TRBJ2-1, with TRBD2 matching 13 bases. Losses at the gene ends were 4 bases for V and 6 bases for J; bases not matched to a gene: 6. The CDR3 consists of 16 residues. CDR1 is MNHNY, CDR2 SVGAGI, per germline (reference sequence). CDR3 amino acids: CASSSAGLAGANEQFF. The CDR3 region has the DNA TGTGCCAGCAGTTCCGCCGGACTAGCGGGAGCCAATGAGCAGTTCTTC.

This chain uses TRBV27 with TRBJ2-1, with D perhaps matching TRBD2 (7 bases). Germline V gene sequence: CDR1 MNHEY, CDR2 SMNVEV (reference sequence). Trimming removed 6 bases at V and 10 bases at J, with 25 bases between. CDR3 length: 16 residues. DNA of the CDR3: TGTGCCAGCAGCCTCAGCGGGAACGGGGTTGGGGGCGAGCAGTTCTTC. Amino acid sequence: CASSLSGNGVGGEQFF.

V gene TRBV14 combines with J gene TRBJ2-2, with 8 positions matching TRBD1. This CDR3 is built from 14 residues. The germline V gene has CDR1 SGHDN and CDR2 FVKESK. V lost 6 bases, J lost 3 bases, and 3 bases stayed unmatched. Here the CDR3 DNA reads TGTGCCAGCAGGCGGACAGGGTACACCGGGGAGCTGTTTTTT. Protein: CASRRTGYTGELFF.

The V gene is TRBV2, the J gene TRBJ2-5; D call uncertain. The CDR3 has 11 residues. V lost 5 bases and J 3 bases, leaving 4 bases between the germline ends. Germline V gene sequence: CDR1 SNHLY, CDR2 FYNNEI. The CDR3 DNA reads TGTGCCAGCAGTATAGAAGAGACCCAGTACTTC. Amino acid sequence: CASSIEETQYF. Full variable domain (missing parts from reference TRBV2 and TRBJ2-5): EPEVTQTPSHQVTQMGQEVILRCVPISNHLYFYWYRQILGQKVEFLVSFYNNEISEKSEIFDDQFSVERPDGSNFTLKIRSTKLEDSAMYFCASSIEETQYFGPGTRLLVL.

V gene TRBV2 combines with J gene TRBJ1-4; the match to TRBD1 covers 8 bases. The CDR3 has 14 residues. Germline trimming cut 10 bases from V and 3 bases from J; bases unmatched to any gene: 7. Germline CDR1 SNHLY, CDR2 FYNNEI. The CDR3 is CATGQGVANEKLFF. The CDR3, as DNA: TGTGCCACCGGACAGGGTGTCGCTAATGAAAAACTGTTTTTT.

This clone has just one count. This chain joins TRBV18 and TRBJ1-3, with a possible D match to TRBD1 (5 bases). Looked up from germline, CDR1 is KGHSH and CDR2 is LQKENI. The CDR3 extends over 15 amino acids. V lost 6 bases, J lost 0 bases, and 12 bases lay in between. The chain's CDR3 is CASSRGTDSGNTIYF. The CDR3 DNA follows: TGTGCCAGCTCGCGCGGGACCGACTCTGGAAACACCATATATTTT.

The rearrangement uses TRBV21-1 and TRBJ1-5. TRBV21-1 is a listed pseudogene. The CDR3 is made up of 11 amino acids. DNA for the CDR3: TGTGCCAGCAGCACCCCCCGGCCCCAGCATTTT. The encoded protein is CASSTPRPQHF.

This chain connects TRBV6-1 to TRBJ1-2; D remains ambiguous. V was trimmed by 6 bases and J by 5 bases, leaving 7 bases between them. The CDR3 totals 11 residues. Germline loops: CDR1 MNHNS, CDR2 SASEGT. The CDR3 DNA sequence: TGTGCCAGCAGCTCCCGTTATGGCTACACCTTC. This gives the protein CASSSRYGYTF.

This clone came up a few times. This sequence joins TRBV2 and TRBJ2-1, with 12 bases matching TRBD2. The CDR3 runs 15 residues. Germline V lookup: CDR1 SNHLY, CDR2 FYNNEI. Trimming cost V 6 bases and J 4 bases; bases outside gene matches: 4. The CDR3 bases are TGTGCCAGCAGGCCACTAGCGGGAGGATACAATGAGCAGTTCTTC. Residues: CASRPLAGGYNEQFF. Complete variable domain (other parts from reference TRBV2 and TRBJ2-1): EPEVTQTPSHQVTQMGQEVILRCVPISNHLYFYWYRQILGQKVEFLVSFYNNEISEKSEIFDDQFSVERPDGSNFTLKIRSTKLEDSAMYFCASRPLAGGYNEQFFGPGTRLTVL.

CDR3 loop: CASSPDRGLNTEAFF. In nucleotides, the CDR3 is TGTGCCAGCTCACCCGACAGGGGGCTGAACACTGAAGCTTTCTTT. The chain joins TRBV18 to TRBJ1-1, with 10 bases lining up with TRBD1. CDR3 length: 15 residues. The germline V gene has CDR1 KGHSH and CDR2 LQKENI. V shed 3 bases and J 0 bases; nucleotides not matched to a gene: 1.

The chain combines TRBV2 with TRBJ1-2; 11 nucleotides agree with TRBD1. The CDR3 runs to 15 residues. CDR1 is SNHLY and CDR2 is FYNNEI in the germline V gene. With 6 bases clipped from V and 7 bases from J, the junction kept 10 bases outside the gene matches. CDR3 bases: TGTGCCAGCAGCGGTGGACAGGGGGCGACAGGTGGCTACACCTTC. As protein: CASSGGQGATGGYTF.

This sequence joins TRBV27 and TRBJ2-7; D is perhaps TRBD2 (5 bases). Looked up from germline, CDR1 is MNHEY and CDR2 is SMNVEV (reference sequence). The V and J ends lost 6 bases and 3 bases respectively, with 18 bases between them. This CDR3 is 15 amino acids long. CDR3 residues: CASSPIDTAGYEQYF. CDR3 coding DNA: TGTGCCAGCAGCCCCATAGACACGGCGGGCTACGAGCAGTACTTC.

This clone was detected once. The chain uses TRBV5-1 and TRBJ1-1; 8 positions agree with TRBD1. CDR1 and CDR2 (germline): SGHRS, YFSETQ. Trimming cost V 4 bases and J 5 bases; bases outside gene matches: 7. There are 14 residues in the CDR3. For the CDR3, the DNA is TGCGCCAGCAGCCACAGGGGGACGAGGACTGAAGCTTTCTTT. This sequence encodes CASSHRGTRTEAFF.

This clone came up a few times. The chain couples TRBV2 to TRBJ1-4, with 8 nucleotides matching TRBD1. The J segment lost 7 bases and the V segment lost 9 bases, leaving 4 bases of the junction unmatched. This CDR3 spans 12 amino acids. Germline V gene data show CDR1 as SNHLY and CDR2 as FYNNEI. The CDR3 nucleotides read TGTGCCAGGAGAACAGGGGGTGAAAAACTGTTTTTT. Translating gives CARRTGGEKLFF.

The chain joins TRBV15 to TRBJ2-7; D ambiguous. Trimming left V 1 base short and J 0 bases short, with 7 bases between. In germline, CDR1 is LNHNV, CDR2 YYDKDF (reference sequence). The CDR3 sequence is 14 residues long. CDR3: CATSRGAFSYEQYF. As DNA, the CDR3 is TGTGCCACCAGCAGAGGGGCCTTCTCCTACGAGCAGTACTTC.

The chain links TRBV5-1 to TRBJ2-1; D unclear. V dropped 3 bases and J dropped 7 bases, with 8 bases sitting between them. CDR3 size: 12 residues. Germline V gene data show CDR1 as SGHRS and CDR2 as YFSETQ. CDR3 nucleotide sequence: TGCGCCAGCAGCTCCTTCGGGAATGAGCAGTTCTTC. Translating gives CASSSFGNEQFF.